The 28 T cell receptor beta chains presented below share a single source sample, sequenced in a study of T-cell memory formation after mild COVID-19 (dated by TCRdb to the early 2020s). Library method: 5' RACE. This sample was sequenced with an Illumina NovaSeq 6000. TCRdb ran its own pipeline on the public reads, namely fastp trimming at Q25 and MiXCR clone calling, and kept in-frame beta chains. Identical CDR3 proteins give one entry, which carries the most common genes and DNA. The sample contains hundreds of thousands of distinct CDR3 sequences, around 30% of them found a single time. 13% of the sample lies in the top ten. Material: PBMCs or a T cell subset sorted from them (not recorded which). The receptor source for this set is an adult woman who had mild COVID-19 (a few samples of this study predate the infection). The sample titles of this study are shuffled in the database, so cell type and time point are left out; the donor was told from shared clones.

This chain connects TRBV12-3 or TRBV12-4 to TRBJ1-2, with 11 bases that match TRBD1. V lost 1 base and J lost 9; bases outside the gene matches: 7. The CDR3 is 15 amino acids. The CDR3 reads CASSLGFGQGASYTF. In DNA, the CDR3 is TGTGCCAGCAGTTTAGGCTTCGGACAGGGGGCTAGCTACACCTTC.

This clonotype was seen more than once but under ten times. The CDR3: CASSARTGNTEAFF. DNA for the CDR3: TGTGCCAGCAGTGCTCGGACAGGGAACACTGAAGCTTTCTTT. The V and J genes are TRBV2 and TRBJ1-1; 7 bases are a match to TRBD1. The CDR3 covers 14 residues. Per germline, CDR1 SNHLY and CDR2 FYNNEI. With 4 bases clipped from V and 1 base from J, the junction kept 3 bases outside the gene matches.

This clonotype was recorded only once. The chain joins TRBV11-2 to TRBJ2-1, with D perhaps given as TRBD1 or TRBD2 (5 bases each). The CDR3 loop spans 14 amino acids. CDR1 and CDR2 (germline): SGHAT, FQNNGV. V lost 5 bases to trimming and J lost 10 bases, with 18 bases between them. Here the CDR3 DNA reads TGTGCCAGCAGCCTAGGGACGCCCCATTCAGAGCAGTTCTTC. Residues: CASSLGTPHSEQFF.

This clonotype came up a few times. The J gene is TRBJ2-2, the V gene TRBV5-4, with a weak D call TRBD1 (5 bases). V lost 5 bases, J lost 7 bases, and 9 bases lay in between. The CDR3 loop spans 12 amino acids. Looked up from germline, CDR1 is SGHNT and CDR2 is YYREEE (reference sequence). CDR3 DNA: TGTGCCAGCAGTATCGACAGCGGGGAGCTGTTTTTT. It is translated as CASSIDSGELFF.

This chain links TRBV10-3 with TRBJ2-7; TRBD1 aligns across 8 bases. Germline V CDR1 and CDR2: ENHRY, SYGVKD. This CDR3 comprises 14 residues. V dropped 4 bases and J dropped 7; count of bases not matched to a gene: 9. CDR3 DNA sequence: TGTGCCATCAGTGCAGGTCAGGGGGCAAGAGAGCAGTACTTC. Its protein product is CAISAGQGAREQYF.

The chain is built from TRBV7-3 and TRBJ2-5; 11 bases fit TRBD2. CDR3 length equals 17 residues. With 5 bases clipped from V and 1 base from J, the junction kept 9 bases outside the gene matches. CDR1 and CDR2 (germline): SGHTA, FQGTGA. CDR3: CASSPGTSGNIQETQYF. DNA of the CDR3: TGTGCCAGCAGCCCCGGGACTAGCGGAAACATCCAAGAGACCCAGTACTTC.

The table lists this clonotype with many counts. The gene calls are TRBV5-5 and TRBJ1-5; TRBD1 matches at 9 bases. V lost 4 bases, J lost 0 bases, and 5 bases stayed unmatched. The germline gives CDR1 SGHKS, CDR2 YYEKEE (reference sequence). This CDR3 contains 16 residues. The CDR3 region has the DNA TGTGCCAGCAGCCGGGACAGGGCTAATAGCAATCAGCCCCAGCATTTT. Translating it yields CASSRDRANSNQPQHF.

This chain connects TRBV6-5 to TRBJ1-1, with a weak D call TRBD1 (6 bases). Between the trimmed V and J ends, which lost 8 bases and 3 bases, there was a span of 16 bases. Germline assignment: CDR1 MNHEY and CDR2 SVGAGI. CDR3 length: 14 residues. The CDR3 coding sequence is TGTGCCAGCGGGTTCCAGGGGCGAGACACTGAAGCTTTCTTT. Amino acid sequence: CASGFQGRDTEAFF.

In DNA form, the CDR3 reads TGTGCCAGCGGAAAAGAGACAGGGAACACTGAAGCTTTCTTT. Translation gives CASGKETGNTEAFF. This rearrangement joins TRBV14 to TRBJ1-1, with TRBD1 as a possible D gene (6 bases). The CDR3 is made up of 14 amino acids. V dropped 8 bases and J dropped 1 base, with 14 bases sitting between them. CDR1 and CDR2 (germline): SGHDN, FVKESK.

This clonotype was recorded a few times. The chain links TRBV5-1 to TRBJ1-2; 7 bases are a match to TRBD1. V was clipped by 4 bases and J by 6 bases; unmatched bases: 9. The CDR3 sequence is 14 residues long. In germline, CDR1 is SGHRS, CDR2 YFSETQ. The CDR3 coding sequence is TGCGCCAGCAGCAAAGGGGGCGCGGCCGATGGCTACACCTTC. Its translation: CASSKGGAADGYTF.

This sequence joins TRBV7-8 and TRBJ2-2; no firm D call. V lost 1 base and J lost 8, with 8 bases in between. The CDR3 covers 13 residues. Germline V gene data show CDR1 as SGHVS and CDR2 as FQNEAQ. CDR3 residues: CASSLVRAGELFF. For the CDR3, the DNA is TGTGCCAGCAGCTTAGTGAGAGCTGGGGAGCTGTTTTTT. Full variable domain (rest looked up from reference TRBV7-8 and TRBJ2-2): GAGVSQSPRYKVAKRGQDVALRCDPISGHVSLFWYQQALGQGPEFLTYFQNEAQLDKSGLPSDRFFAERPEGSVSTLKIQRTQQEDSAVYLCASSLVRAGELFFGEGSRLTVL.

The rearrangement joins TRBV6-6 to TRBJ2-7; 7 nucleotides line up with TRBD1. CDR1 is MNHNY, CDR2 SVGAGI, per germline (reference sequence). The CDR3 consists of 15 residues. The ends lost 5 bases at V and 3 bases at J; junction bases unmatched: 10. The CDR3 sequence is CASSRPRDRFYEQYF. The CDR3 coding sequence is TGTGCCAGCAGTCGCCCCCGGGACAGATTCTACGAGCAGTACTTC.

This clonotype was counted a few times. The chain has TRBV19 and TRBJ2-7; TRBD1 agrees at 9 bases. CDR3 length equals 15 residues. Unmatched junction bases numbered 9, after V lost 6 bases and J lost 3 bases. Germline CDR1 is LNHDA and CDR2 is SQIVND (reference sequence). The CDR3 DNA is TGTGCCAGTAGCCTCGGACAGGGGAATGGCTACGAGCAGTACTTC. This sequence encodes CASSLGQGNGYEQYF.

This sequence joins TRBV29-1 and TRBJ1-1, with 7 bases aligning to TRBD1. CDR1 and CDR2 from the germline V gene are SQVTM and ANQGSEA. The CDR3 has 13 residues. The V gene end was trimmed by 7 bases and the J gene end by 1 base; junction bases not matched to a gene: 6. The CDR3 nucleotides read TGCAGCGCGGGGGACAGTTGGAACACTGAAGCTTTCTTT. It translates to CSAGDSWNTEAFF.

This clonotype was counted only a few times. This sequence joins TRBV6-1 and TRBJ1-5; tentative D call: TRBD1 (6 bases). Germline CDR1 MNHNS, CDR2 SASEGT. Between the trimmed V and J ends, which lost 11 bases and 3 bases, there was a span of 17 bases. The CDR3 has 14 residues. DNA for the CDR3: TGTGCCGGGGGTCAGGGGTCCAACAATCAGCCCCAGCATTTT. This gives the protein CAGGQGSNNQPQHF.

This rearrangement joins TRBV19 to TRBJ1-1, with 9 positions matching TRBD1. CDR1 and CDR2 from the germline V gene are LNHDA and SQIVND (reference sequence). The V gene end was trimmed by 5 bases and the J gene end by 4 bases; junction bases not matched to a gene: 11. The CDR3 totals 16 residues. CDR3 loop: CASSPQGTGQGTEAFF. In nucleotides, the CDR3 is TGTGCCAGTAGTCCGCAGGGTACGGGACAGGGCACTGAAGCTTTCTTT.

The chain uses TRBV2 and TRBJ2-2, with a possible D match to TRBD2 (6 bases). Germline CDR1 is SNHLY and CDR2 is FYNNEI. The CDR3 has 16 amino acids. Between the trimmed V and J ends, which lost 2 bases and 0 bases, there was a span of 10 bases. CDR3 nucleotide sequence: TGTGCCAGCAGTGAATGGGGGGACGCGAACACCGGGGAGCTGTTTTTT. Translated, it gives CASSEWGDANTGELFF.

This clonotype was seen a few times. The chain carries TRBV12-3 or TRBV12-4 and TRBJ2-7; TRBD1 aligns across 9 bases. Trimming removed 8 bases from V and 3 bases from J; junction bases left unmatched: 8. This CDR3 is 14 amino acids long. CDR3 residues: CASGRTGARYEQYF. CDR3 in DNA: TGTGCCAGCGGCAGGACAGGGGCCCGCTACGAGCAGTACTTC.

The rearrangement uses TRBV19 and TRBJ1-1; D might be TRBD1 (5 bases). Looked up from germline, CDR1 is LNHDA and CDR2 is SQIVND (reference sequence). V was shortened by 6 bases and J by 14 bases, with 16 bases between the two germline ends. The CDR3 length is 11 residues. The CDR3 protein is CASRKGRTMFF. As DNA, the CDR3 is TGTGCCAGTAGGAAGGGGCGGACAATGTTCTTT.

This clonotype was seen at least ten times. The CDR3 protein is CSASKDRGPDGYTF. CDR3 sequence (DNA): TGCAGTGCTAGCAAGGACAGGGGCCCGGATGGCTACACCTTC. The chain is built from TRBV20-1 and TRBJ1-2; 9 nucleotides align to TRBD1. V lost 3 bases to trimming and J lost 6 bases; unmatched junction nucleotides: 8. Germline V gene data show CDR1 as DFQATT and CDR2 as SNEGSKA (reference sequence). The CDR3 runs to 14 residues.

This chain joins TRBV27 and TRBJ2-3, with D hard to call. The CDR3 contains 11 residues. The germline CDR1 and CDR2 sequences are MNHEY and SMNVEV (reference sequence). V gave up 4 bases and J gave up 14 bases, with 13 bases separating them. CDR3: CASSSDWALYF. The CDR3 DNA sequence: TGTGCCAGCAGTTCGGATTGGGCTTTGTATTTT.

The rearrangement links TRBV24-1 to TRBJ2-3; 9 bases map to TRBD1. The germline CDR1 and CDR2 sequences are KGHDR and SFDVKD. The CDR3 contains 17 residues. V shed 2 bases, J shed 1 base, and the junction held 6 bases outside the gene matches. The CDR3 DNA reads TGTGCCACCAGTGATTGGGACAGGGCAAGGGGCACAGATACGCAGTATTTT. Protein: CATSDWDRARGTDTQYF.

This clonotype came up a few times. The chain employs TRBV12-3 or TRBV12-4 and TRBJ1-2; 9 nucleotides align to TRBD1. The CDR3 runs to 14 residues. The V and J ends lost 6 bases and 6 bases, in that order; junction bases with no gene match: 8. The CDR3 DNA is TGTGCCAGCAGACCCGGACAGGGGTCTGATGGCTACACCTTC. This gives the protein CASRPGQGSDGYTF.

The gene calls are TRBV7-2 and TRBJ2-3; D is unresolved. The CDR3 length is 16 residues. Germline assignment: CDR1 SGHTA and CDR2 FQGNSA. V lost 2 bases to trimming and J lost 2 bases, with 14 bases between them. The CDR3 is CASSLSRLPPTDTQYF. The CDR3 DNA reads TGTGCCAGCAGCTTAAGTCGGCTACCTCCCACAGATACGCAGTATTTT.

This clonotype came up a few times. The V call is TRBV12-3 or TRBV12-4, the J call TRBJ2-7; 7 nucleotides align to TRBD1. The CDR3 covers 14 residues. The V and J ends lost 8 bases and 5 bases, in that order; junction bases with no gene match: 12. The CDR3 DNA follows: TGTGCCAGCTCTGGGGGCAGGGGGATCGACGAGCAGTACTTC. This sequence encodes CASSGGRGIDEQYF.

This clonotype occurred a few times. The chain couples TRBV20-1 to TRBJ2-3; D call uncertain. Trimming took off 6 bases at V and 1 base at J, with 14 bases between the two ends. The V gene's germline CDR1 is DFQATT and CDR2 SNEGSKA (reference sequence). The CDR3 spans 14 residues. CDR3 in amino acids: CSASSQDGTDTQYF. The DNA of the CDR3 is TGCAGTGCCTCTAGTCAGGACGGCACAGATACGCAGTATTTT.

This clonotype occurred a few times. V gene TRBV20-1 combines with J gene TRBJ2-2; D unresolved. The ends were cut back, 3 bases at V and 6 bases at J, with 17 bases in the middle. CDR3 length: 15 residues. CDR1 and CDR2 from the germline V gene are DFQATT and SNEGSKA (reference sequence). The DNA of the CDR3 is TGCAGTGCTAGGCCCTCCAGCAGTCCCTCCGGGGAGCTGTTTTTT. Translation gives CSARPSSSPSGELFF.

The gene calls are TRBV6-1 and TRBJ1-2; D might be TRBD1 (5 bases). V dropped 1 base and J dropped 3 bases, with 9 bases sitting between them. The CDR3 has 14 residues. Germline assignment: CDR1 MNHNS and CDR2 SASEGT. The DNA for the CDR3 is TGTGCCAGCAGTGAAGAGGGCAGGGACTATGGCTACACCTTC. Its protein is CASSEEGRDYGYTF.